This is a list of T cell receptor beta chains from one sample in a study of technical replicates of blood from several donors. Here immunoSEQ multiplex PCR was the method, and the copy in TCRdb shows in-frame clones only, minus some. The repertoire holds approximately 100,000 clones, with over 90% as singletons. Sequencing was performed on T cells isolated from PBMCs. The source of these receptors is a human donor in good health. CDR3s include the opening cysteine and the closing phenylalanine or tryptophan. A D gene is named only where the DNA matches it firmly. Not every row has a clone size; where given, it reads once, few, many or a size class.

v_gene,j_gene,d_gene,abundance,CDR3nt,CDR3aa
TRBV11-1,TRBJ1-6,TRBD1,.,TGTGCCAGCAACGTTGACAGGGGGAGTGATTCACCCCTCCACTTT,CASNVDRGSDSPLHF
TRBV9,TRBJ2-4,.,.,TGTGCCAGCAGCGAGGGGGTTGGGGTAGCCAAAAACATTCAGTACTTC,CASSEGVGVAKNIQYF
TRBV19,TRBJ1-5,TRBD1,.,TGTGCCAGTAGTATAGGCATGGGACAGGGGGCTCGACAGCCCCAGCATTTT,CASSIGMGQGARQPQHF
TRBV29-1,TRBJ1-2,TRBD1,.,TGCAGCGTCGGTCAGGGACAGGCTGACTATGGCTACACCTTC,CSVGQGQADYGYTF
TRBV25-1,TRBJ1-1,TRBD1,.,TGTGCCAGCATCGGGGAGAGGGGGCGGAACACTGAAGCTTTCTTT,CASIGERGRNTEAFF
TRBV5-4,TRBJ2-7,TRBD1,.,TGTGCCAGCAGCCAGGACAGGGTCCGAATTGATTACGAGCAGTACTTC,CASSQDRVRIDYEQYF
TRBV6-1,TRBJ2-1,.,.,TGTGCCAGCAGTGCCCTCTTCAATGAGCAGTTCTTC,CASSALFNEQFF
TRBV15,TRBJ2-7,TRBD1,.,TGTGCCACCAGCAGTTTTCTGACAGGGGGCTACGAGCAGTACTTC,CATSSFLTGGYEQYF
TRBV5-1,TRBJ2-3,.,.,TGCGCCAGCAGCTTGGAGGCAGGGTCCGATACGCAGTATTTT,CASSLEAGSDTQYF
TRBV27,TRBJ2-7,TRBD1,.,TGTGCCAGCAGTCTGGGACAGGGGGGCTACGAGCAGTACTTC,CASSLGQGGYEQYF
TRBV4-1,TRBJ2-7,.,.,TGCGCCAGCAGCCAAGTTCTTACAGGGATCCAGTACTTC,CASSQVLTGIQYF
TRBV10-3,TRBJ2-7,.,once,TGTGCCATCAGGGGTTCAGCGGAGGCCTACGAGCAGTACTTC,CAIRGSAEAYEQYF
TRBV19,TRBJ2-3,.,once,TGTGCCACCGCACCCTCGGGGTGGGATACGCAGTATTTT,CATAPSGWDTQYF
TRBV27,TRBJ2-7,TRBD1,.,TGTGCCAGCAGTCCTCAAGCGACAGGGTTAGTGTTCTACGAGCAGTACTTC,CASSPQATGLVFYEQYF
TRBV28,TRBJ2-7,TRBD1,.,TGTGCCAGCACCACGACAGGGATCCTTCTATCCTACGAGCAGTACTTC,CASTTTGILLSYEQYF
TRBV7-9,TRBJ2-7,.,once,TGTGCCAGCAGCCAAGTCGGGTTCTACGAGCAGTACTTC,CASSQVGFYEQYF
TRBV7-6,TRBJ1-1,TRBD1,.,TGTGCCAGCAGCTCACTTGGGACAGGCGAAGCTTTCTTT,CASSSLGTGEAFF
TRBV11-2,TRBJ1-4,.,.,TGTGCCAGCAGCTTTTTAGGTGGAGCTAATGAAAAACTGTTTTTT,CASSFLGGANEKLFF
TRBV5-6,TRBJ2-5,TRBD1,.,TGTGCCAGCAATCCAGGGGGCTTGGAGACCCAGTACTTC,CASNPGGLETQYF
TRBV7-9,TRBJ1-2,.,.,TGTGCCAGCAGCTCTACCGGGGTCGAACTATCGTATGGCTACACCTTC,CASSSTGVELSYGYTF
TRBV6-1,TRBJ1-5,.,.,TGTGCCAGCAGTGCGGGGGAGGGGAGCAATCAGCCCCAGCATTTT,CASSAGEGSNQPQHF
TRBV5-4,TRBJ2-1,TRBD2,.,TGTGCCAGCAGCTCCGGGACTAGCGTCTACAATGAGCAGTTCTTC,CASSSGTSVYNEQFF
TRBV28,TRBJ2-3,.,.,TGTGCCAGCAGCTTACCATGGAAGCGGATAGATACGCAGTATTTT,CASSLPWKRIDTQYF
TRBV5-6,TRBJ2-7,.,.,TGTGCCAGCAGCCTAAGTGGGCAGGGGTCCTACGAGCAGTACTTC,CASSLSGQGSYEQYF
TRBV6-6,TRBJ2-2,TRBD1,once,TGTGCCAGCAGATTACCGGGACAGGCTGCCACCGGGGAGCTGTTTTTT,CASRLPGQAATGELFF
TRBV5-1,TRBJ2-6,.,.,TGCGCCAGCAGCTTGACAGTCTTCTCTGGGGCCAACGTCCTGACTTTC,CASSLTVFSGANVLTF
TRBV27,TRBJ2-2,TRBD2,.,TGTGCCAGCAGAAATTTCCAGCGGGAGGGCCAAACCGGGGAGCTGTTTTTT,CASRNFQREGQTGELFF
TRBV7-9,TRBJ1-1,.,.,TGTGCCAGCAGCGTTTTAGTAGGAGCTGGGGCTTTCTTT,CASSVLVGAGAFF